These 23 T cell receptor beta chains originate from one sample sequenced in a study of shared T cell receptors in the human thymus. Repertoires were generated with immunoSEQ multiplex PCR, while TCRdb's copy carries only in-frame clones and drops some. Here the sample spans under 450,000 clones, 95% being singletons. What was sequenced was thymocytes. These receptors were taken from a human donor.

The V gene is TRBV28, the J gene TRBJ2-2; 7 bases fit TRBD1. Germline V gene data show CDR1 as MDHEN and CDR2 as SYDVKM. CDR3 length equals 17 residues. J lost 4 bases, V lost 3 bases, and 11 bases had no gene match. The CDR3 DNA sequence: TGTGCCAGCAGTTTGGGGTTCGGGACAGTTGGCACCGGGGAGCTGTTTTTT. Translated: CASSLGFGTVGTGELFF.

The genes are TRBV27 and TRBJ1-2; D remains unclear. The CDR3 extends over 11 amino acids. Germline V gene data show CDR1 as MNHEY and CDR2 as SMNVEV (reference sequence). V was shortened by 4 bases and J by 4 bases, with 4 bases between the two germline ends. CDR3 sequence: CASSSGYGYTF. The DNA of the CDR3 is TGTGCCAGCAGTTCGGGCTATGGCTACACCTTC.

This rearrangement joins TRBV19 to TRBJ2-1; D is ambiguous. Germline CDR1 reads LNHDA; CDR2 reads SQIVND (reference sequence). The CDR3 totals 16 residues. Between the trimmed V and J ends, which lost 5 bases and 3 bases, there was a span of 17 bases. CDR3 in amino acids: CASSCETQESYNEQFF. In DNA, the CDR3 is TGTGCCAGTAGTTGCGAGACTCAAGAAAGCTACAATGAGCAGTTCTTC.

The chain links TRBV5-1 to TRBJ1-1; possible D gene TRBD1, 6 bases. Trimming stripped 4 bases from V and 3 bases from J, with 19 bases between. This CDR3 has 16 residues. Germline V gene data show CDR1 as SGHRS and CDR2 as YFSETQ. This CDR3 reads CASSSKYREGDTEAFF. DNA for the CDR3: TGCGCCAGCAGCAGCAAGTACAGGGAAGGGGACACTGAAGCTTTCTTT.

The V and J genes are TRBV27 and TRBJ2-2, with 8 bases that match TRBD1. The CDR3 is made up of 16 amino acids. V was pared by 6 bases and J by 7 bases, with 13 bases of the junction left unmatched. Germline CDR1 MNHEY, CDR2 SMNVEV (reference sequence). As DNA, the CDR3 is TGTGCCAGCAGCCCAACATTCGACAGGGGCGTCGGGGAGCTGTTTTTT. As protein: CASSPTFDRGVGELFF.

The chain carries TRBV11-1 and TRBJ2-5; the D call may be TRBD1 or TRBD2 (6 bases each). The CDR3 consists of 16 residues. Germline CDR1 reads SGHAT; CDR2 reads FQDESV (reference sequence). Trimming stripped 5 bases from V and 5 bases from J, with 21 bases between. CDR3: CASSLRRWGAQETQYF. CDR3 coding DNA: TGTGCCAGCAGCCTCCGCCGGTGGGGGGCACAGGAGACCCAGTACTTC. The full variable domain, in which reference TRBV11-1 and TRBJ2-5 provide the parts outside the CDR3, is EAEVAQSPRYKITEKSQAVAFWCDPISGHATLYWYRQILGQGPELLVQFQDESVVDDSQLPKDRFSAERLKGVDSTLKIQPAELGDSAMYLCASSLRRWGAQETQYFGPGTRLLVL.

The genes are TRBV30 and TRBJ2-7, with 8 nucleotides matching TRBD1. The CDR3 extends over 16 amino acids. V trimming: 3 bases; J trimming: 2 bases; junction bases outside the gene matches: 12. CDR1 and CDR2 (germline): GTSNPN, SVGIG (reference sequence). The CDR3 loop is CAWSRSRGHRTYEQYF. The CDR3 DNA sequence: TGTGCCTGGAGCCGGAGCAGGGGGCATCGGACCTACGAGCAGTACTTC.

This chain joins TRBV28 and TRBJ2-5, with D unclear. The germline CDR1 and CDR2 sequences are MDHEN and SYDVKM. With 3 bases removed from V and 4 bases from J, the gap between germline ends came to 9 bases. The CDR3 spans 13 residues. The CDR3, as DNA: TGTGCCAGCAGTTTCCTAGTGAGAGAGACCCAGTACTTC. This codes for CASSFLVRETQYF.

The chain is built from TRBV2 and TRBJ2-1; 7 bases align to TRBD2. CDR1 is SNHLY, CDR2 FYNNEI, per germline. J lost 7 bases, V lost 6 bases, and 6 bases had no gene match. The CDR3 sequence is 13 residues long. The CDR3 protein is CASRRELGNEQFF. CDR3 nucleotide sequence: TGTGCCAGCAGGCGGGAGCTGGGGAATGAGCAGTTCTTC.

Here the CDR3 reads CATSSPGQSYEQYF. The CDR3 DNA follows: TGTGCCACCAGCAGTCCGGGACAGTCCTACGAGCAGTACTTC. V usage is TRBV15 and J usage is TRBJ2-7, with TRBD1 matching 7 bases. With 3 bases clipped from V and 1 base from J, the junction kept 3 bases outside the gene matches. This CDR3 has 14 amino acids. Germline loops: CDR1 LNHNV, CDR2 YYDKDF (reference sequence).

The rearrangement uses TRBV6-8 and TRBJ2-7, with 8 bases matching TRBD2. With V trimmed by 0 bases and J by 4 bases, 5 bases remained unmatched. The CDR3 runs to 15 residues. The germline CDR1 and CDR2 sequences are MNHGY and SAAAGT. This CDR3 reads CASSYSSGSKYEQYF. Written as DNA, the CDR3 is TGTGCCAGCAGTTACTCGAGCGGGAGTAAGTACGAGCAGTACTTC.

The CDR3 here is CASSIAPKGAQYGYTF. Here the CDR3 DNA reads TGTGCCAGTAGTATAGCCCCGAAGGGGGCACAGTATGGCTACACCTTC. The chain employs TRBV19 and TRBJ1-2, with 7 positions matching TRBD1. The germline V gene encodes CDR1 LNHDA and CDR2 SQIVND (reference sequence). The CDR3 consists of 16 residues. The V and J ends lost 1 base and 5 bases, in that order; junction bases with no gene match: 10.

The rearrangement joins TRBV4-3 to TRBJ2-1; 13 bases agree with TRBD2. The CDR3 totals 18 residues. Germline V gene sequence: CDR1 LGHNA, CDR2 YSLEER. Trimming removed 1 base from V and 8 bases from J; junction bases left unmatched: 11. The CDR3 DNA reads TGCGCCAGCAGCCAAGTAATCATAGGGACTAGCGGGATCTATGAGCAGTTCTTC. Translated: CASSQVIIGTSGIYEQFF.

The chain links TRBV11-2 to TRBJ2-7, with a weak D call TRBD2 (5 bases). The V and J ends lost 1 base and 7 bases respectively, with 20 bases between them. The germline CDR1 and CDR2 sequences are SGHAT and FQNNGV. The CDR3 has 16 residues. The CDR3 coding sequence is TGTGCCAGCAGCTTAGTACGAGGGCGTGGTGTTGGGGAGCAGTACTTC. It encodes CASSLVRGRGVGEQYF. Combining the CDR3 with reference TRBV11-2 and TRBJ2-7 gives the whole variable domain EAGVAQSPRYKIIEKRQSVAFWCNPISGHATLYWYQQILGQGPKLLIQFQNNGVVDDSQLPKDRFSAERLKGVDSTLKIQPAKLEDSAVYLCASSLVRGRGVGEQYFGPGTRLTVT.

The V call is TRBV7-6, the J call TRBJ2-1; 11 bases are a match to TRBD1. In germline, CDR1 is SGHVS, CDR2 FNYEAQ. V lost 5 bases, J lost 4 bases, and 10 bases stayed unmatched. The CDR3 extends over 17 amino acids. CDR3: CASSLDLRDRGYNEQFF. As DNA, the CDR3 is TGTGCCAGCAGCCTTGATTTACGGGACAGGGGGTACAATGAGCAGTTCTTC. The entire variable domain, with the rest obtained from reference TRBV7-6 and TRBJ2-1, is as follows: GAGVSQSPRYKVTKRGQDVALRCDPISGHVSLYWYRQALGQGPEFLTYFNYEAQQDKSGLPNDRFSAERPEGSISTLTIQRTEQRDSAMYRCASSLDLRDRGYNEQFFGPGTRLTVL.

Comment on this clone: Distinct nucleotide sequences in the sample also encode this CDR3. This chain connects TRBV11-3 to TRBJ2-1; 7 nucleotides match TRBD2. This CDR3 has 14 amino acids. The V gene's germline CDR1 is SGHNT and CDR2 YENEEA. V was clipped by 4 bases and J by 0 bases; unmatched bases: 0. The CDR3 here is CASSSGGSYNEQFF. CDR3 coding DNA: TGTGCCAGCAGCTCGGGGGGCTCCTACAATGAGCAGTTCTTC.

V usage is TRBV30 and J usage is TRBJ2-1; 7 bases agree with TRBD2. The junction had 16 bases not matched to a gene; V was cut back by 0 bases and J by 2 bases. The CDR3 has 19 residues. Germline lookup yields CDR1 GTSNPN and CDR2 SVGIG (reference sequence). As DNA, the CDR3 is TGTGCCTGGAGTGTAACGGATGGGGCCCGGGGAGGGACCTACAATGAGCAGTTCTTC. Translation: CAWSVTDGARGGTYNEQFF.

This rearrangement joins TRBV7-6 to TRBJ1-5, with 8 bases matching TRBD1. CDR1 is SGHVS, CDR2 FNYEAQ, per germline. J was trimmed by 6 bases and V by 2 bases; bases with no gene match: 9. The CDR3 runs to 16 residues. In nucleotides, the CDR3 is TGTGCCAGCAGCTTACGATCAGGACAGGGAAGTCAGCCCCAGCATTTT. It translates to CASSLRSGQGSQPQHF.

V gene TRBV6-6 combines with J gene TRBJ2-7, with TRBD1 matching over 7 bases. Germline CDR1 reads MNHNY; CDR2 reads SVGAGI (reference sequence). The CDR3 is 14 amino acids. V dropped 2 bases and J dropped 3; count of bases not matched to a gene: 4. The CDR3 protein is CASSYRDSSYEQYF. The CDR3 bases are TGTGCCAGCAGTTACAGGGACAGTAGCTACGAGCAGTACTTC.

The count of this clone is one. The chain recombines TRBV15 with TRBJ2-7, with D unresolved. CDR3 length: 17 amino acids. V was pared by 2 bases and J by 0 bases, with 17 bases between. Germline loops: CDR1 LNHNV, CDR2 YYDKDF (reference sequence). The DNA for the CDR3 is TGTGCCACCAGCAGACCCCAAGTAGGGCCAAACTCCTACGAGCAGTACTTC. Translation gives CATSRPQVGPNSYEQYF. Complete variable domain (other parts from reference TRBV15 and TRBJ2-7): DAMVIQNPRYQVTQFGKPVTLSCSQTLNHNVMYWYQQKSSQAPKLLFHYYDKDFNNEADTPDNFQSRRPNTSFCFLDIRSPGLGDTAMYLCATSRPQVGPNSYEQYFGPGTRLTVT.

V usage is TRBV6-1 and J usage is TRBJ2-1; D is perhaps TRBD2 (6 bases). Trimming took off 4 bases at V and 15 bases at J, with 10 bases between the two ends. The CDR3 is 10 amino acids. Germline CDR1 and CDR2: MNHNS and SASEGT. CDR3 nucleotide sequence: TGTGCCAGCAGTGGCCCGGGAGCGTTCTTC. Translation: CASSGPGAFF.

The gene calls are TRBV11-1 and TRBJ2-4; 7 positions agree with TRBD2. The CDR3 is 14 residues long. V lost 5 bases, J lost 6 bases, and 7 bases stayed unmatched. The germline gives CDR1 SGHAT, CDR2 FQDESV (reference sequence). The CDR3 region is CASSRGDQRNIQYF. Here the CDR3 DNA reads TGTGCCAGCAGCCGGGGGGACCAAAGAAACATTCAGTACTTC.

V and J are TRBV4-2 and TRBJ2-6; D not certain. Germline V gives CDR1 LGHNA, CDR2 YNFKEQ. The germline V and J ends were trimmed by 3 bases and 0 bases, with 9 bases remaining between them. The CDR3 sequence is 16 residues long. DNA of the CDR3: TGTGCCAGCAGCCACGAGACCTCCTCTGGGGCCAACGTCCTGACTTTC. Its protein product is CASSHETSSGANVLTF.